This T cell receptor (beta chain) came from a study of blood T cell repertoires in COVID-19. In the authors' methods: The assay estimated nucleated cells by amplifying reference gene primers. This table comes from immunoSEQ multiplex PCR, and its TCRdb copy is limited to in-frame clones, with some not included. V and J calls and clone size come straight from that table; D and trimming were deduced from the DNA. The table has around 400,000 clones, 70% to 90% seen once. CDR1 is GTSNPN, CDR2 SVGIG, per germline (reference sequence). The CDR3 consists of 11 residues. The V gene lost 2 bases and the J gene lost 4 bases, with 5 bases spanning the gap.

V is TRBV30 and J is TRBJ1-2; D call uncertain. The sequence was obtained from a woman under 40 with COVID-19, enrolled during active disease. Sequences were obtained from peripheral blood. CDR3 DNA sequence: TGTGCCTGGAGTCCGGGCTATGGCTACACCTTC. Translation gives CAWSPGYGYTF.